The 9 T cell receptor beta chains in this list originate from one sample, sequenced in a study of shared clonotypes between healthy human individuals. The method was immunoSEQ multiplex PCR; TCRdb's version includes in-frame clones alone and lacks a portion of them. The sample yields a few million clones, 92% seen once. The specimen sequenced was naive CD4+ T cells from PBMCs. Subset in this sample: CD45RA+ positively selected. Every receptor here comes from a man aged 18 to 30 in good health. Some clones in this sample may be carry-over from other donors' samples.

The chain combines TRBV5-1 with TRBJ2-5; D is ambiguous. Trimming stripped 4 bases from V and 4 bases from J, with 8 bases between. The CDR3 is 12 amino acids. Germline V gene sequence: CDR1 SGHRS, CDR2 YFSETQ. The CDR3 DNA follows: TGCGCCAGCAGCATGCGGCGAGAGACCCAGTACTTC. It specifies CASSMRRETQYF.

This chain uses TRBV28 with TRBJ1-5; 8 bases map to TRBD1. V was pared by 4 bases and J by 5 bases, with 7 bases of the junction left unmatched. Germline lookup yields CDR1 MDHEN and CDR2 SYDVKM. This CDR3 region has 15 residues. The CDR3: CASSSLRGRDQPQHF. CDR3 DNA: TGTGCCAGCAGTTCCCTCAGGGGGCGCGATCAGCCCCAGCATTTT.

CDR3 nucleotides: TGTGCCAGCAGAACCGGCCTGGGTGAAAAACTGTTTTTT. Protein sequence: CASRTGLGEKLFF. V and J are TRBV28 and TRBJ1-4; unclear D gene. The CDR3 runs to 13 residues. Germline CDR1 and CDR2: MDHEN and SYDVKM. The V and J ends lost 6 bases and 7 bases respectively, with 12 bases between them. The full variable domain, rest sourced from reference TRBV28 and TRBJ1-4, is DVKVTQSSRYLVKRTGEKVFLECVQDMDHENMFWYRQDPGLGLRLIYFSYDVKMKEKGDIPEGYSVSREKKERFSLILESASTNQTSMYLCASRTGLGEKLFFGSGTQLSVL.

This clone was picked up one time. The rearrangement joins TRBV19 to TRBJ1-5, with no clear D. The germline V gene encodes CDR1 LNHDA and CDR2 SQIVND (reference sequence). The CDR3 runs 14 residues. V was cut by 8 bases and J by 0 bases, with 11 bases left in between. CDR3: CASLGLGSNQPQHF. Written as DNA, the CDR3 is TGTGCCAGTCTAGGTCTGGGTAGCAATCAGCCCCAGCATTTT.

Points on this clone: This same CDR3 is encoded by further DNA sequences in the sample. V gene TRBV19 combines with J gene TRBJ2-7; no reliable D call. Trimming left V 1 base short and J 4 bases short, with 8 bases between. CDR1 LNHDA and CDR2 SQIVND come from the germline V gene (reference sequence). The CDR3 is 13 residues long. For the CDR3, the DNA is TGTGCCAGTAGTATAGTCGGCAGTTACGAGCAGTACTTC. Its translation: CASSIVGSYEQYF.

The genes are TRBV5-8 and TRBJ2-5, with 7 bases that match TRBD1. Trimming at V came to 3 bases and at J to 0 bases, leaving 2 bases not matched to a gene. CDR3 length equals 14 residues. Germline V gene data show CDR1 as SGHTS and CDR2 as YDEGEE. Written as DNA, the CDR3 is TGTGCCAGCAGCTGGACAGGAGACCAAGAGACCCAGTACTTC. It specifies CASSWTGDQETQYF.

The chain uses TRBV5-5 and TRBJ1-2, with D possibly TRBD1 on 5 matching bases. The CDR3 is 14 amino acids. Trimming removed 5 bases at V and 4 bases at J, with 15 bases between. Germline V gives CDR1 SGHKS, CDR2 YYEKEE (reference sequence). The CDR3 DNA is TGTGCCAGCAGACAAATAAGACAGAGCTATGGCTACACCTTC. It is translated as CASRQIRQSYGYTF.

The CDR3 region is CASSSRPAYEQYF. The CDR3 DNA follows: TGTGCCAGCAGCTCAAGGCCGGCCTACGAGCAGTACTTC. V is TRBV7-3 and J is TRBJ2-7; D unresolved. The CDR3 is made up of 13 amino acids. V was trimmed by 4 bases and J by 2 bases, leaving 9 bases between them. Germline assignment: CDR1 SGHTA and CDR2 FQGTGA.

The chain links TRBV28 to TRBJ1-2, with D maybe TRBD1 (5 bases). Germline CDR1 is MDHEN and CDR2 is SYDVKM. CDR3 length: 13 residues. Trimming left V 7 bases short and J 2 bases short, with 11 bases between. In DNA, the CDR3 is TGTGCCAGCACAGGGCGGAACAACTATGGCTACACCTTC. This encodes CASTGRNNYGYTF.